Listed below are T cell receptor beta chains from one sample, sequenced in a study of blood T cells in healthy people across ages. TCRdb passed the 5' RACE reads through MiXCR, listing each CDR3 protein once. The sample yields 1.5 million to 2 million distinct CDR3 sequences, roughly two fifths seen once. The sample taken for sequencing was blood. These receptors all come from a human donor in good health. The conserved cysteine and the conserved F or W are not part of the CDR3 here.

length	V	J	CDR3
10	TRBV7-2	TRBJ1-6	ASSFAISPLH
11	TRBV5-1	TRBJ2-1	ASSVGARNEQF
11	TRBV7-9	TRBJ2-1	ASSPFSYNEQF
14	TRBV6-6	TRBJ2-7	ASSYSKLGGSYEQY
10	TRBV7-2	-	ASSARPDEQY
16	TRBV5-1	TRBJ2-5	ASGSGLAGGSYQETQY
9	TRBV12-3/TRBV12-4	TRBJ2-3	ASSQVDTQY
12	TRBV15	TRBJ2-3	ATSPRVSTDTQY
16	TRBV13	TRBJ2-1	ASSPPLHERGGFDEQF
15	TRBV13	TRBJ2-1	ASSLFQQRGAYNEQF
11	TRBV10-3	TRBJ1-2	AISGQVNYGYT
13	TRBV20-1	TRBJ2-1	SATALAGGLDEQF
13	TRBV2	TRBJ1-2	ASSESPTFGRGYT
14	TRBV5-1	TRBJ2-7	ASSLSSITASYEQY
15	TRBV6-1	TRBJ2-5	ASKTLGTGTGLETQY
14	TRBV30	TRBJ1-5	AWSVRGAKSSQPQH